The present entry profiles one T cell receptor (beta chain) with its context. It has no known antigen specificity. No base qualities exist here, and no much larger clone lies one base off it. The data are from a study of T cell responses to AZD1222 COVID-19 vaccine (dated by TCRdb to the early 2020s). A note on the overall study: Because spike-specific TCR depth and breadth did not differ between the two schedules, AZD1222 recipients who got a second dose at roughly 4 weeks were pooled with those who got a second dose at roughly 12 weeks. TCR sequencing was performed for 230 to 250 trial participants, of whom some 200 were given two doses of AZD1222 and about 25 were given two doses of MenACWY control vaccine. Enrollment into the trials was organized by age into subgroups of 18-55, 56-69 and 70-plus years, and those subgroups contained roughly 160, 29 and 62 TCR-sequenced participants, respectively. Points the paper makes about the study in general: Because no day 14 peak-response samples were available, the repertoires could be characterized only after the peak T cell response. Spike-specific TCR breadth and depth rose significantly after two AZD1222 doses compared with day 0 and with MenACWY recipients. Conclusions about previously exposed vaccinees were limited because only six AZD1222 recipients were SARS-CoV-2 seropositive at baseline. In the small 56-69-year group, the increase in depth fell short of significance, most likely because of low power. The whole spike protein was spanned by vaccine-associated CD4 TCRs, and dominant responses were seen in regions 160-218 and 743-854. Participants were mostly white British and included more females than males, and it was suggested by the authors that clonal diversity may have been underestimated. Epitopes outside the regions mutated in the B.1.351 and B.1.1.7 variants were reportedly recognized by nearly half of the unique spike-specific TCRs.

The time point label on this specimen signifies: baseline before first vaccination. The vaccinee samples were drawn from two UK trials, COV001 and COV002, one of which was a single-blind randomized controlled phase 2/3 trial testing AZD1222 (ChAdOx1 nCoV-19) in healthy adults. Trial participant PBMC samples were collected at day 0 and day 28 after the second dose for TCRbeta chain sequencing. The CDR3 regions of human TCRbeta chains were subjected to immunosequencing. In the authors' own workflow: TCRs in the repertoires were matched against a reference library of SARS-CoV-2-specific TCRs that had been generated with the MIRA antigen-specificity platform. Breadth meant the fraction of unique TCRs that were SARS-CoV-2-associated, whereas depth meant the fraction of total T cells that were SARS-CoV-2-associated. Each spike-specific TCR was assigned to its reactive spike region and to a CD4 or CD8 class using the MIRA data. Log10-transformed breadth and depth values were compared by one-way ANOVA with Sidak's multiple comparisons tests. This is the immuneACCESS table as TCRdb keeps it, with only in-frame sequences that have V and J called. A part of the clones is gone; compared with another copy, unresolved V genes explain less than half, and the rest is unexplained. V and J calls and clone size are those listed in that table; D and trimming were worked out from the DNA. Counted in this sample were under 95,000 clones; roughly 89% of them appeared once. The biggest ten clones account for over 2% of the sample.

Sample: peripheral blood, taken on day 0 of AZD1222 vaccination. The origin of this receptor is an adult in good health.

The DNA sequence is given as TGTGCCAGCAGCTTCCTGGAGGCTGGGGGGGAGACCCAGTACTTC. Translated, it reads CASSFLEAGGETQYF. Recombination linked TRBV5-6 to TRBJ2-5; TRBD2 is a possible D gene, resting on 6 matching bases. Per the germline V gene, SGHDT is the CDR1 and YYEEEE is the CDR2. V lost 2 bases and J lost 5 bases; the stretch between them is 16 bases long. The CDR3 holds 15 amino acids from the cysteine to the phenylalanine. CDR3 DNA only is kept here, 45 bases in frame from base 1.